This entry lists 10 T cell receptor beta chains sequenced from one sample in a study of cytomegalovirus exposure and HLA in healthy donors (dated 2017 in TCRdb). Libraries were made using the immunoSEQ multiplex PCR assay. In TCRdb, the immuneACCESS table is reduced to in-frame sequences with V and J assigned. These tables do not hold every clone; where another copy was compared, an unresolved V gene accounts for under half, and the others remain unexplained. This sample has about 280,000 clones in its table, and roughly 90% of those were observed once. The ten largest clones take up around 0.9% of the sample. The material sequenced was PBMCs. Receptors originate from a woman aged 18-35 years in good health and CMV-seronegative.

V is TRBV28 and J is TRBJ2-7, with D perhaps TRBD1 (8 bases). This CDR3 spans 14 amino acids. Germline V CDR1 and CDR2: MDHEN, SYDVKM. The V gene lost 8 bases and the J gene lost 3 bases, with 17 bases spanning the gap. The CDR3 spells CASRNRGGIYEQYF. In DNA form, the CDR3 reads TGTGCCAGCCGGAACAGGGGGGGTATCTACGAGCAGTACTTC. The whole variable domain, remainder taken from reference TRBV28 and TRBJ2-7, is DVKVTQSSRYLVKRTGEKVFLECVQDMDHENMFWYRQDPGLGLRLIYFSYDVKMKEKGDIPEGYSVSREKKERFSLILESASTNQTSMYLCASRNRGGIYEQYFGPGTRLTVT.

The CDR3, as DNA: TGTGCCAGCAGTTCATTCCCTACAGACCTGAACACTGAAGCTTTCTTT. Residues: CASSSFPTDLNTEAFF. This sequence joins TRBV6-6 and TRBJ1-1, with no clear D. Trimming pared 4 bases from V and 0 bases from J, leaving 15 bases between. Germline CDR1 is MNHNY and CDR2 is SVGAGI (reference sequence). The CDR3 runs to 16 residues.

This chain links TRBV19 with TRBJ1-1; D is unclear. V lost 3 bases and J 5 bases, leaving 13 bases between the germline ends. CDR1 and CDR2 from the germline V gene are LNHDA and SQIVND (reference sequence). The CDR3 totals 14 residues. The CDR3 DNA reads TGTGCCAGTAGTATCTTTCCATCCACAACTGAAGCTTTCTTT. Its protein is CASSIFPSTTEAFF.

CDR3 protein: CASSDSASGRETQYF. Here the CDR3 DNA reads TGTGCCAGCAGTGATTCCGCTAGCGGGAGGGAGACCCAGTACTTC. The rearrangement joins TRBV25-1 to TRBJ2-5; 11 bases agree with TRBD2. V trimming: 3 bases; J trimming: 5 bases; junction bases outside the gene matches: 5. CDR1 is MGHDK, CDR2 SYGVNS, per germline. The CDR3 extends over 15 amino acids.

The CDR3 loop is CASSGTGTSDFSYEQYF. CDR3 DNA sequence: TGTGCCAGCAGTGGAACCGGGACTAGCGATTTCTCCTACGAGCAGTACTTC. The chain links TRBV27 to TRBJ2-7, with TRBD2 matching over 10 bases. Germline V lookup: CDR1 MNHEY, CDR2 SMNVEV (reference sequence). This CDR3 spans 17 amino acids. V was clipped by 5 bases and J by 0 bases; unmatched bases: 10.

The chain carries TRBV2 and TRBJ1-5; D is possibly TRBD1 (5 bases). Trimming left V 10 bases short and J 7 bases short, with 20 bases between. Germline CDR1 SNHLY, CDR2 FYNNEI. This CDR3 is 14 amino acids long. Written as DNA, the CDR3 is TGTGCCACCAGCCCTCCGGGGGGAGGCCAGCCCCAGCATTTT. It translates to CATSPPGGGQPQHF. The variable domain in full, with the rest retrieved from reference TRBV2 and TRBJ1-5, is EPEVTQTPSHQVTQMGQEVILRCVPISNHLYFYWYRQILGQKVEFLVSFYNNEISEKSEIFDDQFSVERPDGSNFTLKIRSTKLEDSAMYFCATSPPGGGQPQHFGDGTRLSIL.

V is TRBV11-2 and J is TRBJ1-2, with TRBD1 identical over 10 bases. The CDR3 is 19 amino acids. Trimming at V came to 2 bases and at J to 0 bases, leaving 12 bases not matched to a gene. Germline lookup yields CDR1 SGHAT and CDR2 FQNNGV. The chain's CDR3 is CASSLPPSDRGHSNYGYTF. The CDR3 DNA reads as TGTGCCAGCAGCTTACCCCCCTCCGACAGGGGGCACTCTAACTATGGCTACACCTTC.

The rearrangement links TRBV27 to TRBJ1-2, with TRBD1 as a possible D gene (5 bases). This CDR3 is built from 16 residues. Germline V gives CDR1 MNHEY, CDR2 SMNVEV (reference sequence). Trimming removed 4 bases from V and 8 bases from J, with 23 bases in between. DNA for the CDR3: TGTGCCAGCAGTTCGGCGGGACTGCGGGACTATCTCGGCTACACCTTC. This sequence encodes CASSSAGLRDYLGYTF.

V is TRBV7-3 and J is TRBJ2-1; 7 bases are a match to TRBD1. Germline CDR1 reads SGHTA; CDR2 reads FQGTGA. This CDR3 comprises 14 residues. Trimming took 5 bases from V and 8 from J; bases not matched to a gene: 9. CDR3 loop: CASSPRIDRDEQFF. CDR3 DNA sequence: TGTGCCAGCAGCCCACGAATCGACAGGGATGAGCAGTTCTTC.

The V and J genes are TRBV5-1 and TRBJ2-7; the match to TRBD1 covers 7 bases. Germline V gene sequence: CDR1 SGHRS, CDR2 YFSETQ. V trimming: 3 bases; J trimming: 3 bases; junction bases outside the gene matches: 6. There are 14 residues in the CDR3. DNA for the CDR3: TGCGCCAGCAGCTATACCGGGACAGTCTACGAGCAGTACTTC. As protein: CASSYTGTVYEQYF. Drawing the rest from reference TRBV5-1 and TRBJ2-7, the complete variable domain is KAGVTQTPRYLIKTRGQQVTLSCSPISGHRSVSWYQQTPGQGLQFLFEYFSETQRNKGNFPGRFSGRQFSNSRSEMNVSTLELGDSALYLCASSYTGTVYEQYFGPGTRLTVT.